The source of this T cell receptor (beta chain) is a study of long-term antiretroviral therapy in people with HIV. Study findings and constraints: Clonal populations expanded prior to ART predominated within the repertoire at all time points.

Details on this clone: Its specificity is unknown.

Trimming removed 7 bases from V and 0 bases from J, with 16 bases in between. Looked up from germline, CDR1 is SQVTM and CDR2 is ANQGSEA. The CDR3 is made up of 16 amino acids. Running of the v3.0 immunoSEQ assay took place at survey level. Some clones are missing from TCRdb's copy, which holds only in-frame ones; the method was immunoSEQ multiplex PCR. The sample has some 35,000 clones; approximately 85% are singletons. This rearrangement joins TRBV29-1 to TRBJ2-6; maybe TRBD1 (6 bases). The specimen was unsorted PBMCs, collected 2.2 years after starting antiretroviral therapy. The clonotype originates from a man between 18 and 29 years old with HIV. The CDR3, as DNA: TGCAGCGCTTCCCGGGACACGGACTCTGGGGCCAACGTCCTGACTTTC. It encodes CSASRDTDSGANVLTF.